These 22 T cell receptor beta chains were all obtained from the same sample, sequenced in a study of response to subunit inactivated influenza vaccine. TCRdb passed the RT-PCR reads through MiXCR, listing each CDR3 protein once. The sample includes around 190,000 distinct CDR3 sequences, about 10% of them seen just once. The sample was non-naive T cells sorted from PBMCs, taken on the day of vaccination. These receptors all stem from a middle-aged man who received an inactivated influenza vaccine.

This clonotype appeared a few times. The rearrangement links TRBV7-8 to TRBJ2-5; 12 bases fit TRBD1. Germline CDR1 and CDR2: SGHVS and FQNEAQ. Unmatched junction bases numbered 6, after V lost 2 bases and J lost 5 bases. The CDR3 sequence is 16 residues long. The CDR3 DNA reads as TGTGCCAGCAGCTTAACCCGGGACAGGGGGCCGGAGACCCAGTACTTC. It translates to CASSLTRDRGPETQYF.

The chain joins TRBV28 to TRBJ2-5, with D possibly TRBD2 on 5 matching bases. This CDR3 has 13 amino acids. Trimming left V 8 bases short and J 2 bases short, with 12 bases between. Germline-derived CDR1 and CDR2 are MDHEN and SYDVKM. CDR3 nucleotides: TGTGCCAGCTTGGCGGGTACACAAGAGACCCAGTACTTC. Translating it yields CASLAGTQETQYF. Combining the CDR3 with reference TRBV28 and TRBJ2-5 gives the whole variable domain DVKVTQSSRYLVKRTGEKVFLECVQDMDHENMFWYRQDPGLGLRLIYFSYDVKMKEKGDIPEGYSVSREKKERFSLILESASTNQTSMYLCASLAGTQETQYFGPGTRLLVL.

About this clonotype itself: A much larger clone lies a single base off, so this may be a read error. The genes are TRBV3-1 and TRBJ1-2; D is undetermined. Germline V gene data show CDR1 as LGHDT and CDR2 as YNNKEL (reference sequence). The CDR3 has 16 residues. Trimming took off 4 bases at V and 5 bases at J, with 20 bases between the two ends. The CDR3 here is CASSPLGRAREYGYTF. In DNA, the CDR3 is TGTGCCAGCAGCCCTCTCGGACGGGCAAGGGAGTATGGCTACACCTTC.

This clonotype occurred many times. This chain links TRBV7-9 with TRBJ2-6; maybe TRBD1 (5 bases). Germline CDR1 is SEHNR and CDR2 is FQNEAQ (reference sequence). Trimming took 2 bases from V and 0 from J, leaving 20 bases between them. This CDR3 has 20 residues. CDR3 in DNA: TGTGCCAGCAGCTTATCATCGACACGGTTGGGGCCCTCTGGGGCCAACGTCCTGACTTTC. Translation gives CASSLSSTRLGPSGANVLTF.

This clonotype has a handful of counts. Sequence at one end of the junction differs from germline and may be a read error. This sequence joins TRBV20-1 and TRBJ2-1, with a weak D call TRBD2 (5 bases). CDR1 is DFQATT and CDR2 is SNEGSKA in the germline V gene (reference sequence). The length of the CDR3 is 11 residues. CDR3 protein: CSARDLGSYGF. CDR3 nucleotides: TGCAGTGCTAGAGATCTTGGGAGCTACGGATTC.

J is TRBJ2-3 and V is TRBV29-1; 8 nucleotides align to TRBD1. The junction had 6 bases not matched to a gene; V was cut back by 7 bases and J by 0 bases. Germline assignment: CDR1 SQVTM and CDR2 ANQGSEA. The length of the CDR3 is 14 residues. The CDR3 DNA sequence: TGCAGCGCAGGGACAGGCAGTAGCACAGATACGCAGTATTTT. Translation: CSAGTGSSTDTQYF.

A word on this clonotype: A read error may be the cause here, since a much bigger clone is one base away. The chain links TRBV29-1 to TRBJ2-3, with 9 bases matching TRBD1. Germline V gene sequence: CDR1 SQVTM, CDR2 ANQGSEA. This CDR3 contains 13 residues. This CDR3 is CRRGQGPTDTQYF. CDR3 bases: TGCAGACGGGGACAGGGCCCCACAGATACGCAGTATTTT.

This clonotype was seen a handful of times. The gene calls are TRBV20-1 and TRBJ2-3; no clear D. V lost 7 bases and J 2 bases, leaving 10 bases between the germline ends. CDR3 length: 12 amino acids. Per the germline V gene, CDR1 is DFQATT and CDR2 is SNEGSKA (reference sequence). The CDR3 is CSGNVDTDTQYF. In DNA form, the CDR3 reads TGCAGTGGTAACGTCGACACAGATACGCAGTATTTT.

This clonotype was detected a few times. The CDR3 coding sequence is TGTGCCAGCAGTTACACCTATTCCCCTCGTGGCTACACCTTC. Translated, it gives CASSYTYSPRGYTF. The chain combines TRBV6-5 with TRBJ1-2; D call uncertain. V was shortened by 2 bases and J by 7 bases, with 14 bases between the two germline ends. The germline CDR1 and CDR2 sequences are MNHEY and SVGAGI. The length of the CDR3 is 14 residues.

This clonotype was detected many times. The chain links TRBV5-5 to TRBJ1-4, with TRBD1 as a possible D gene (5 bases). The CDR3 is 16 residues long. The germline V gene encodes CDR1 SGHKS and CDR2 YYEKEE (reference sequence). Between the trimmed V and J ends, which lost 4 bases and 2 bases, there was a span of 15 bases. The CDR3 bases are TGTGCCAGCAGCCCTTTGGGGGGACGGACTAATGAAAAACTGTTTTTT. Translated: CASSPLGGRTNEKLFF.

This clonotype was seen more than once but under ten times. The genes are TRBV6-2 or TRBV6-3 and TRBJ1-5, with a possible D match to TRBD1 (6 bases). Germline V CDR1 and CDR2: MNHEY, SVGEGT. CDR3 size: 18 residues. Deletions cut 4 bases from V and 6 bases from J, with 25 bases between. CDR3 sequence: CASSSPLVTGLGIQPQHF. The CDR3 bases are TGTGCCAGCAGTTCGCCACTCGTGACAGGTTTGGGGATTCAGCCCCAGCATTTT.

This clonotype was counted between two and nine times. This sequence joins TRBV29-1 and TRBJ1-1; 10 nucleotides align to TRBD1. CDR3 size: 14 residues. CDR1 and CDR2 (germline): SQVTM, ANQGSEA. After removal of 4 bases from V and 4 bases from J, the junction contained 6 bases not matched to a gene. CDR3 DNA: TGCAGCGTTGGGGAGACAGGGGGCCGCACTGAAGCTTTCTTT. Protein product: CSVGETGGRTEAFF.

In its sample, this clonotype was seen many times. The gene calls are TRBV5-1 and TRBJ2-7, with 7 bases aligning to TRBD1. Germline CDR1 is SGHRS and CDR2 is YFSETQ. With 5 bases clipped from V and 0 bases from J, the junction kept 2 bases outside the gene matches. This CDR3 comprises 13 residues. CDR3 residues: CASRKGASYEQYF. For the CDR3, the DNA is TGCGCCAGCAGGAAGGGGGCCTCCTACGAGCAGTACTTC.

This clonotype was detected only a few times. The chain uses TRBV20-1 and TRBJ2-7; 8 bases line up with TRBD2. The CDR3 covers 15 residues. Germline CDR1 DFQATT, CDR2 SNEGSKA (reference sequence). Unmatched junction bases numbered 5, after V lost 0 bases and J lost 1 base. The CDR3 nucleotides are TGCAGTGCTAGAGATCTTACTAGCGGATCCTACGAGCAGTACTTC. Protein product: CSARDLTSGSYEQYF.

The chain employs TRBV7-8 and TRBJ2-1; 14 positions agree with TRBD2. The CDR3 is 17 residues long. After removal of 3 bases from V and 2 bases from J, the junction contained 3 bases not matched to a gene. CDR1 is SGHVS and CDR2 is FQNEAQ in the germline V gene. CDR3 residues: CASSFRLAGGPYNEQFF. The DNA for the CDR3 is TGTGCCAGCAGCTTTAGACTAGCGGGGGGGCCCTACAATGAGCAGTTCTTC.

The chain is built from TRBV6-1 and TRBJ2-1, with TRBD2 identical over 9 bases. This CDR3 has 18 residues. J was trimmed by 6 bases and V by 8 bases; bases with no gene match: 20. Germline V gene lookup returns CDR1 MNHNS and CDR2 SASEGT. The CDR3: CASSQRASGAPRVNEQFF. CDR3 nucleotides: TGTGCCAGCTCCCAACGAGCTAGCGGGGCCCCTCGAGTCAATGAGCAGTTCTTC.

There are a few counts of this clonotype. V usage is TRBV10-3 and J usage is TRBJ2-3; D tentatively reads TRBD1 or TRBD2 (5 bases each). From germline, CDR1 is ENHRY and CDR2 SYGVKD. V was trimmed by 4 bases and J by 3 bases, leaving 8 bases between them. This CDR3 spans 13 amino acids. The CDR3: CAISGDATDTQYF. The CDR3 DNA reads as TGTGCCATCAGTGGGGACGCTACAGATACGCAGTATTTT.

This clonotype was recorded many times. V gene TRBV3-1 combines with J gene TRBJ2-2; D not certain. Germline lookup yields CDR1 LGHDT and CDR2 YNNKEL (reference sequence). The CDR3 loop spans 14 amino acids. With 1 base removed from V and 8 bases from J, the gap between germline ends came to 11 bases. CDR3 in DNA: TGTGCCAGCAGCCAAGGGGCCACGTCGGGGGAGCTGTTTTTT. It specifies CASSQGATSGELFF.

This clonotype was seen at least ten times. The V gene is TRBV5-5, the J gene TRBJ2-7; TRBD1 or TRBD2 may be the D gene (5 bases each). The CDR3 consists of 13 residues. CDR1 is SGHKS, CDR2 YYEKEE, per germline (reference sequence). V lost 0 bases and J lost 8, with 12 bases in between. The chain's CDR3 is CASSLVGERQQYF. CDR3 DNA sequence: TGTGCCAGCAGCTTGGTGGGGGAAAGACAGCAGTACTTC. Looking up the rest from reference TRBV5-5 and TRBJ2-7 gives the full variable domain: DAGVTQSPTHLIKTRGQQVTLRCSPISGHKSVSWYQQVLGQGPQFIFQYYEKEERGRGNFPDRFSARQFPNYSSELNVNALLLGDSALYLCASSLVGERQQYFGPGTRLTVT.

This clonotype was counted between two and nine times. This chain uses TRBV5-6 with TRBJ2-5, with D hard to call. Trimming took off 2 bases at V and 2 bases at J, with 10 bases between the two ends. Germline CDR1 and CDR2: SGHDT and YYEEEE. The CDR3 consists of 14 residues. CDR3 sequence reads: CASSFWTIQETQYF. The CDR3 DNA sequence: TGTGCCAGCAGCTTTTGGACCATACAAGAGACCCAGTACTTC. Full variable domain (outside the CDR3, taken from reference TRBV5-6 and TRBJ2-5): DAGVTQSPTHLIKTRGQQVTLRCSPKSGHDTVSWYQQALGQGPQFIFQYYEEEERQRGNFPDRFSGHQFPNYSSELNVNALLLGDSALYLCASSFWTIQETQYFGPGTRLLVL.

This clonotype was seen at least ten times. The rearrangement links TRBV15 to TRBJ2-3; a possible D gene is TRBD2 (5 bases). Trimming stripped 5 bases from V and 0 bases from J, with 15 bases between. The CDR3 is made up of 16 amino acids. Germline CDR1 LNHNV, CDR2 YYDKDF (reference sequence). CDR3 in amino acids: CATSASPAGSTDTQYF. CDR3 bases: TGTGCCACCAGCGCTTCACCGGCGGGTAGCACAGATACGCAGTATTTT.

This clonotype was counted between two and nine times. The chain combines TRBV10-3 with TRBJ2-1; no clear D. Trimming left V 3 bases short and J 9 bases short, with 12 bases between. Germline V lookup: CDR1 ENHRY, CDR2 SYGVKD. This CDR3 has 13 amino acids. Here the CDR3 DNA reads TGTGCCATCAGTGATTCTACTGTAGGTGAGCAGTTCTTC. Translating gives CAISDSTVGEQFF.